Below, 24 T cell receptor beta chains from the same sample are listed, as sequenced in a study of blood T cell repertoires in COVID-19. This table comes from immunoSEQ multiplex PCR, and its TCRdb copy is limited to in-frame clones, with some not included. This sample has about 270,000 clones, with 70% to 90% found just once. The sample comprised PBMCs or T cells enriched from blood (not recorded which). The receptors shown here come from a young man who had recovered from COVID-19.

The V call is TRBV10-3, the J call TRBJ2-3, with a weak D call TRBD1 (6 bases). The CDR3 covers 15 residues. With 6 bases removed from V and 2 bases from J, the gap between germline ends came to 15 bases. Per germline, CDR1 ENHRY and CDR2 SYGVKD. CDR3 bases: TGTGCCATCAGAGTGCCGCAGGGGTTCACAGATACGCAGTATTTT. Amino acid sequence: CAIRVPQGFTDTQYF.

This chain uses TRBV5-1 with TRBJ2-7, with TRBD2 matching 7 bases. The CDR3 covers 15 residues. Per germline, CDR1 SGHRS and CDR2 YFSETQ. The V and J ends lost 0 bases and 3 bases, in that order; junction bases with no gene match: 6. The CDR3 sequence: CASSLDVGGSYEQYF. The CDR3 bases are TGCGCCAGCAGCTTGGATGTCGGGGGGAGCTACGAGCAGTACTTC.

The gene calls are TRBV13 and TRBJ1-2, with 9 bases that match TRBD1. This CDR3 spans 15 amino acids. V shed 4 bases and J 5 bases; nucleotides not matched to a gene: 8. CDR1 and CDR2 (germline): PRHDT, FYEKMQ (reference sequence). For the CDR3, the DNA is TGTGCCAGCAGCTGGCAAGGGACAGGGAGTTATGGCTACACCTTC. Amino acid sequence: CASSWQGTGSYGYTF.

The chain has TRBV25-1 and TRBJ1-2; 7 bases fit TRBD1. From germline, CDR1 is MGHDK and CDR2 SYGVNS. The V segment lost 4 bases and the J segment 2 bases; nucleotides outside the gene matches: 13. This CDR3 region has 17 residues. The CDR3 DNA reads TGTGCCAGCAGTGGTCCGGGACAGAGCAGATTAAACTATGGCTACACCTTC. This encodes CASSGPGQSRLNYGYTF.

J is TRBJ2-5 and V is TRBV4-1, with no clear D. CDR1 is MGHRA and CDR2 is YSYEKL in the germline V gene. The CDR3 contains 12 residues. Trimming cost V 3 bases and J 7 bases, with 9 bases left between them. The DNA of the CDR3 is TGCGCCAGCAGCCAGTTACTCGGGACCCAGTACTTC. It specifies CASSQLLGTQYF.

The V and J genes are TRBV3-1 (or the pseudogene TRBV3-2) and TRBJ2-7; D is perhaps TRBD1 (5 bases). CDR3 length: 14 amino acids. Germline-derived CDR1 and CDR2 are LGHDT and YNNKEL (reference sequence). V lost 4 bases and J lost 7, with 17 bases in between. The DNA of the CDR3 is TGTGCCAGCAGCCCTCAGGGTCTACGGACGGAGCAGTACTTC. This translates into CASSPQGLRTEQYF.

This clone showed up just once. V gene TRBV7-8 combines with J gene TRBJ2-7, with 7 bases aligning to TRBD2. From germline, CDR1 is SGHVS and CDR2 FQNEAQ. The length of the CDR3 is 16 residues. The junction had 19 bases not matched to a gene; V was cut back by 5 bases and J by 9 bases. The CDR3 DNA follows: TGTGCCAGCAGCCGTCCCTTATCTAGCGGCGACTGGGGGCAGTACTTC. It codes for CASSRPLSSGDWGQYF.

A note on this clone: At one boundary the junction diverges from the germline segment, which might be a read error. This chain joins TRBV6-5 and TRBJ2-7, with 8 bases aligning to TRBD1. CDR1 is MNHEY, CDR2 SVGAGI, per germline. The CDR3 runs 13 residues. The CDR3 DNA reads as TGTGCCAGCAGTATGATCGGGACAGGCATTTCCTTCTTC. Its protein is CASSMIGTGISFF.

The chain recombines TRBV7-2 with TRBJ2-1; D gene ambiguous. The CDR3 spans 12 residues. Trimming cost V 5 bases and J 12 bases, with 14 bases left between them. CDR1 is SGHTA, CDR2 FQGNSA, per germline. Written as DNA, the CDR3 is TGTGCCAGCAGCCAACAGCAGCTTGGGCAGTTCTTC. Translated, it gives CASSQQQLGQFF. The whole variable domain, filled in from reference TRBV7-2 and TRBJ2-1, reads GAGVSQSPSNKVTEKGKDVELRCDPISGHTALYWYRQSLGQGLEFLIYFQGNSAPDKSGLPSDRFSAERTGGSVSTLTIQRTQQEDSAVYLCASSQQQLGQFFGPGTRLTVL.

V is TRBV4-1 and J is TRBJ1-2, with 7 bases identical to TRBD1. Germline CDR1 and CDR2: MGHRA and YSYEKL. V was clipped by 1 base and J by 4 bases; unmatched bases: 9. The CDR3 sequence is 16 residues long. The CDR3 DNA is TGCGCCAGCAGCCAAGTTTGGCCAGGGGGATCCTATGGCTACACCTTC. Its translation is CASSQVWPGGSYGYTF.

A single count supports this clone. The rearrangement joins TRBV11-2 to TRBJ2-7; maybe TRBD2 (6 bases). V lost 8 bases and J lost 2, with 19 bases in between. Per the germline V gene, CDR1 is SGHAT and CDR2 is FQNNGV. This CDR3 region has 15 residues. The CDR3 DNA reads TGTGCCAGCGAGGGTGGGGAGCGGGTTCCCTACGAGCAGTACTTC. Amino acids: CASEGGERVPYEQYF.

The chain recombines TRBV5-4 with TRBJ2-3, with D tentatively TRBD2 (5 bases). CDR3 size: 12 residues. Germline CDR1 is SGHNT and CDR2 is YYREEE (reference sequence). V was pared by 4 bases and J by 4 bases, with 7 bases between. CDR3 DNA: TGTGCCAGCAGCGGCGGGCCAGATACGCAGTATTTT. Its translation: CASSGGPDTQYF. The complete variable domain, with remaining parts taken from reference TRBV5-4 and TRBJ2-3, reads ETGVTQSPTHLIKTRGQQVTLRCSSQSGHNTVSWYQQALGQGPQFIFQYYREEENGRGNFPPRFSGLQFPNYSSELNVNALELDDSALYLCASSGGPDTQYFGPGTRLTVL.

The chain is built from TRBV21-1 and TRBJ2-3; TRBD2 is the table's D call, not checked against the DNA. TRBV21-1 is a listed pseudogene. This CDR3 contains 19 residues. CDR3 DNA sequence: TGTGCCAGCAGCGGGGGAGGGCGGGAGAGGAGGCTGAGCACAGATACGCAGTATTTT. It translates to CASSGGGRERRLSTDTQYF.

The chain employs TRBV11-3 and TRBJ2-7, with D possibly being TRBD1 (6 bases). The V gene's germline CDR1 is SGHNT and CDR2 YENEEA. The CDR3 runs to 15 residues. V lost 5 bases and J 3 bases, leaving 17 bases between the germline ends. CDR3 bases: TGTGCCAGCAGCCACAAGGGGGACCGATTCTACGAGCAGTACTTC. It is translated as CASSHKGDRFYEQYF. The whole variable domain, filled in from reference TRBV11-3 and TRBJ2-7, reads EAGVVQSPRYKIIEKKQPVAFWCNPISGHNTLYWYLQNLGQGPELLIRYENEEAVDDSQLPKDRFSAERLKGVDSTLKIQPAELGDSAVYLCASSHKGDRFYEQYFGPGTRLTVT.

The gene calls are TRBV11-2 and TRBJ1-2; 7 bases fit TRBD1. Per the germline V gene, CDR1 is SGHAT and CDR2 is FQNNGV. Trimming removed 2 bases from V and 4 bases from J; junction bases left unmatched: 4. CDR3 size: 14 residues. DNA for the CDR3: TGTGCCAGCAGCTTACCTGGACAGGTCTATGGCTACACCTTC. Protein: CASSLPGQVYGYTF.

This clone was recorded once. The V gene is TRBV12-2, the J gene TRBJ1-6. TRBV12-2 is deemed a pseudogene. CDR3 length equals 12 residues. The DNA for the CDR3 is TGTGCAAGTCGCCCACGGGGGAAGCCCCTCCACTTT. Residues: CASRPRGKPLHF.

This rearrangement joins TRBV13 to TRBJ2-7, with D maybe TRBD1 (5 bases). Germline CDR1 and CDR2: PRHDT and FYEKMQ (reference sequence). Deletions cut 3 bases from V and 3 bases from J, with 15 bases between. This CDR3 spans 15 amino acids. The CDR3 loop is CASSFGVQGNYEQYF. For the CDR3, the DNA is TGTGCCAGCAGCTTCGGTGTCCAGGGTAACTACGAGCAGTACTTC.

To note about this clone: This same CDR3 is encoded by further DNA sequences in the sample. The chain carries TRBV9 and TRBJ1-3, with no clear D. Germline loops: CDR1 SGDLS, CDR2 YYNGEE. V was shortened by 5 bases and J by 4 bases, with 7 bases between the two germline ends. The CDR3 sequence is 12 residues long. For the CDR3, the DNA is TGTGCCAGCAGGGGGAGCGGAAACACCATATATTTT. Protein sequence: CASRGSGNTIYF.

The J gene is TRBJ1-3, the V gene TRBV3-1 (or the pseudogene TRBV3-2); 9 positions agree with TRBD1. CDR1 and CDR2 (germline): LGHDT, YNNKEL (reference sequence). This CDR3 has 16 amino acids. Losses at the gene ends were 1 base for V and 4 bases for J; bases not matched to a gene: 5. The CDR3 protein is CASSQVGTGLGNTIYF. The CDR3 DNA is TGTGCCAGCAGCCAAGTTGGGACAGGGCTCGGAAACACCATATATTTT.

CDR3 loop: CASSETGTNEQFF. The DNA of the CDR3 is TGTGCCAGCAGCGAGACGGGAACCAATGAGCAGTTCTTC. V usage is TRBV9 and J usage is TRBJ2-1; perhaps TRBD2 as D (5 bases). Deletions cut 3 bases from V and 6 bases from J, with 10 bases between. There are 13 residues in the CDR3. The germline CDR1 and CDR2 sequences are SGDLS and YYNGEE.

The rearrangement joins TRBV12-3 or TRBV12-4 to TRBJ2-3; 11 positions agree with TRBD2. V lost 2 bases, J lost 8 bases, and 0 bases stayed unmatched. This CDR3 is built from 13 residues. The CDR3 here is CASSLLAGGTQYF. CDR3 nucleotide sequence: TGTGCCAGCAGTTTACTAGCGGGAGGTACGCAGTATTTT.

J is TRBJ1-1 and V is TRBV4-2; D is ambiguous. The CDR3 spans 16 residues. With 1 base removed from V and 3 bases from J, the gap between germline ends came to 15 bases. Germline-derived CDR1 and CDR2 are LGHNA and YNFKEQ. DNA of the CDR3: TGTGCCAGCAGCCAAGCTACTACCCCTCCGGACACTGAAGCTTTCTTT. Translated: CASSQATTPPDTEAFF.

V and J are TRBV6-5 and TRBJ1-4, with D maybe TRBD1 (5 bases). The CDR3 loop spans 14 amino acids. Germline-derived CDR1 and CDR2 are MNHEY and SVGAGI. V shed 5 bases and J shed 10 bases, with 17 bases lying between them. The CDR3 region is CASSQGQGIGKLFF. Here the CDR3 DNA reads TGTGCCAGCAGTCAGGGTCAGGGAATTGGAAAACTGTTTTTT.

The chain carries TRBV10-2 and TRBJ1-5; the D gene is possibly TRBD1 (6 bases). CDR1 and CDR2 from the germline V gene are WSHSY and SAAADI. Trimming cost V 6 bases and J 5 bases, with 11 bases left between them. The CDR3 is made up of 13 amino acids. In DNA form, the CDR3 reads TGCGCCAGCAGCGGACAGAGAGATCAGCCCCAGCATTTT. It yields the protein CASSGQRDQPQHF.